Listed here are 15 T cell receptor beta chains from one sample, sequenced in a study of shared clonotypes between healthy human individuals. TCRdb's copy holds only in-frame clones and misses some; the assay was immunoSEQ multiplex PCR. The repertoire holds a few million clones, with about 92% as singletons. The sequenced material came from naive CD4+ T cells sorted from blood. Subset defined: CD45RA+ positively selected. These receptors were obtained from a man between 18 and 29 years old in good health.

This clone was found a few times. Other DNA variants within this sample encode the same CDR3. V is TRBV6-5 and J is TRBJ1-2, with 8 nucleotides matching TRBD1. The CDR3 runs to 14 residues. CDR1 is MNHEY, CDR2 SVGAGI, per germline. V dropped 0 bases and J dropped 4; count of bases not matched to a gene: 1. CDR3 sequence (DNA): TGTGCCAGCAGTTACTCAACAGGGGGCTATGGCTACACCTTC. This sequence encodes CASSYSTGGYGYTF.

V is TRBV6-5 and J is TRBJ1-5, with 7 bases matching TRBD1. This CDR3 spans 15 amino acids. V was pared by 6 bases and J by 3 bases, with 8 bases of the junction left unmatched. Germline lookup yields CDR1 MNHEY and CDR2 SVGAGI. The CDR3 loop reads CASSPRDRSNQPQHF. The CDR3 DNA follows: TGTGCCAGCAGCCCCCGGGACAGATCCAATCAGCCCCAGCATTTT.

V is TRBV18 and J is TRBJ2-1, with 12 bases matching TRBD1. CDR3 size: 16 residues. From germline, CDR1 is KGHSH and CDR2 LQKENI. The junction had 4 bases not matched to a gene; V was cut back by 0 bases and J by 7 bases. The CDR3, as DNA: TGTGCCAGCTCACCACCGGGACAGGGGGCTCGGAATGAGCAGTTCTTC. Protein: CASSPPGQGARNEQFF.

CDR3 residues: CASSGVPGYEQYF. CDR3 DNA: TGTGCCAGCAGTGGCGTCCCAGGTTACGAGCAGTACTTC. The rearrangement links TRBV6-5 to TRBJ2-7, with no clear D. Looked up from germline, CDR1 is MNHEY and CDR2 is SVGAGI. V gave up 5 bases and J gave up 4 bases, with 12 bases separating them. The CDR3 has 13 residues.

V is TRBV5-4 and J is TRBJ2-2; D ambiguous. The CDR3 is 13 amino acids. V lost 0 bases and J lost 8, with 8 bases in between. Germline values: CDR1 SGHNT, CDR2 YYREEE (reference sequence). This chain's CDR3 is CASSLVLDGELFF. CDR3 DNA: TGTGCCAGCAGCTTGGTTCTAGATGGGGAGCTGTTTTTT.

Note on this clone: The same CDR3 is also encoded by other DNA sequences in this sample. This rearrangement joins TRBV5-5 to TRBJ2-7; D is uncertain. This CDR3 is 11 amino acids long. Trimming took 2 bases from V and 4 from J, leaving 4 bases between them. Germline loops: CDR1 SGHKS, CDR2 YYEKEE (reference sequence). The CDR3 DNA reads as TGTGCCAGCAGCTTTGCATACGAGCAGTACTTC. Its protein is CASSFAYEQYF.

CDR3 protein: CASSFTGANVLTF. CDR3 nucleotides: TGTGCCAGCAGCTTCACGGGGGCCAACGTCCTGACTTTC. The V gene is TRBV11-3, the J gene TRBJ2-6, with no clear D. CDR3 length: 13 residues. CDR1 and CDR2 from the germline V gene are SGHNT and YENEEA. V gave up 3 bases and J gave up 4 bases, with 4 bases separating them.

The table lists this clone with a count of one. J is TRBJ1-2 and V is TRBV7-8; 8 positions agree with TRBD1. With 1 base clipped from V and 4 bases from J, the junction kept 2 bases outside the gene matches. CDR1 SGHVS and CDR2 FQNEAQ come from the germline V gene. CDR3 length: 14 amino acids. As DNA, the CDR3 is TGTGCCAGCAGCTTAGAGGACAGGGTCTATGGCTACACCTTC. Translating gives CASSLEDRVYGYTF.

This clone was counted a few times. The V call is TRBV6-5, the J call TRBJ1-3; no reliable D call. The germline CDR1 and CDR2 sequences are MNHEY and SVGAGI. The V gene lost 7 bases and the J gene lost 2 bases, with 9 bases spanning the gap. The CDR3 contains 13 residues. The CDR3 sequence is CASNKLAGNTIYF. The CDR3 bases are TGTGCCAGCAATAAGTTAGCTGGAAACACCATATATTTT.

This clone occurred a few times. V is TRBV10-3 and J is TRBJ1-1, with D tentatively TRBD1 (5 bases). Trimming cost V 7 bases and J 3 bases, with 12 bases left between them. CDR3 size: 13 residues. Germline values: CDR1 ENHRY, CDR2 SYGVKD. The CDR3 nucleotides read TGTGCCATCAACTCCGGACAACACACTGAAGCTTTCTTT. The encoded protein is CAINSGQHTEAFF.

The CDR3 nucleotides read TGTGCCAGCAGACCCGCCCCCAGGGTGACAGATACGCAGTATTTT. Its translation: CASRPAPRVTDTQYF. This chain uses TRBV6-6 with TRBJ2-3, with TRBD1 as a possible D gene (5 bases). This CDR3 is built from 15 residues. Germline assignment: CDR1 MNHNY and CDR2 SVGAGI (reference sequence). Trimming left V 6 bases short and J 3 bases short, with 16 bases between.

V usage is TRBV18 and J usage is TRBJ2-7; D could derive from TRBD1 or TRBD2 (6 bases each). Trimming pared 4 bases from V and 0 bases from J, leaving 13 bases between. The CDR3 is 15 residues long. Germline V gene sequence: CDR1 KGHSH, CDR2 LQKENI. CDR3: CASSRGGSLSYEQYF. CDR3 sequence (DNA): TGTGCCAGCTCACGAGGGGGGTCCCTCTCCTACGAGCAGTACTTC.

This rearrangement joins TRBV6-5 to TRBJ2-1, with D perhaps TRBD2 (6 bases). The V and J ends lost 6 bases and 7 bases respectively, with 19 bases between them. CDR1 is MNHEY and CDR2 is SVGAGI in the germline V gene. This CDR3 has 15 amino acids. In nucleotides, the CDR3 is TGTGCCAGCAGCCCTGTCTCTAGCGCCAGGAATGAGCAGTTCTTC. Residues: CASSPVSSARNEQFF.

The genes are TRBV6-5 and TRBJ1-6; D gene ambiguous. CDR1 and CDR2 (germline): MNHEY, SVGAGI. V dropped 5 bases and J dropped 7 bases, with 12 bases sitting between them. The CDR3 length is 14 residues. CDR3 coding DNA: TGTGCCAGCAGTCCCCGGGCTAAGAATTCACCCCTCCACTTT. It codes for CASSPRAKNSPLHF.

This sequence joins TRBV28 and TRBJ2-7; TRBD1 might be the D (5 bases). The germline V gene has CDR1 MDHEN and CDR2 SYDVKM. The CDR3 is made up of 13 amino acids. V was pared by 7 bases and J by 2 bases, with 12 bases between. As DNA, the CDR3 is TGTGCCAGCACCAAGGGGCTACCCTACGAGCAGTACTTC. Its protein is CASTKGLPYEQYF.